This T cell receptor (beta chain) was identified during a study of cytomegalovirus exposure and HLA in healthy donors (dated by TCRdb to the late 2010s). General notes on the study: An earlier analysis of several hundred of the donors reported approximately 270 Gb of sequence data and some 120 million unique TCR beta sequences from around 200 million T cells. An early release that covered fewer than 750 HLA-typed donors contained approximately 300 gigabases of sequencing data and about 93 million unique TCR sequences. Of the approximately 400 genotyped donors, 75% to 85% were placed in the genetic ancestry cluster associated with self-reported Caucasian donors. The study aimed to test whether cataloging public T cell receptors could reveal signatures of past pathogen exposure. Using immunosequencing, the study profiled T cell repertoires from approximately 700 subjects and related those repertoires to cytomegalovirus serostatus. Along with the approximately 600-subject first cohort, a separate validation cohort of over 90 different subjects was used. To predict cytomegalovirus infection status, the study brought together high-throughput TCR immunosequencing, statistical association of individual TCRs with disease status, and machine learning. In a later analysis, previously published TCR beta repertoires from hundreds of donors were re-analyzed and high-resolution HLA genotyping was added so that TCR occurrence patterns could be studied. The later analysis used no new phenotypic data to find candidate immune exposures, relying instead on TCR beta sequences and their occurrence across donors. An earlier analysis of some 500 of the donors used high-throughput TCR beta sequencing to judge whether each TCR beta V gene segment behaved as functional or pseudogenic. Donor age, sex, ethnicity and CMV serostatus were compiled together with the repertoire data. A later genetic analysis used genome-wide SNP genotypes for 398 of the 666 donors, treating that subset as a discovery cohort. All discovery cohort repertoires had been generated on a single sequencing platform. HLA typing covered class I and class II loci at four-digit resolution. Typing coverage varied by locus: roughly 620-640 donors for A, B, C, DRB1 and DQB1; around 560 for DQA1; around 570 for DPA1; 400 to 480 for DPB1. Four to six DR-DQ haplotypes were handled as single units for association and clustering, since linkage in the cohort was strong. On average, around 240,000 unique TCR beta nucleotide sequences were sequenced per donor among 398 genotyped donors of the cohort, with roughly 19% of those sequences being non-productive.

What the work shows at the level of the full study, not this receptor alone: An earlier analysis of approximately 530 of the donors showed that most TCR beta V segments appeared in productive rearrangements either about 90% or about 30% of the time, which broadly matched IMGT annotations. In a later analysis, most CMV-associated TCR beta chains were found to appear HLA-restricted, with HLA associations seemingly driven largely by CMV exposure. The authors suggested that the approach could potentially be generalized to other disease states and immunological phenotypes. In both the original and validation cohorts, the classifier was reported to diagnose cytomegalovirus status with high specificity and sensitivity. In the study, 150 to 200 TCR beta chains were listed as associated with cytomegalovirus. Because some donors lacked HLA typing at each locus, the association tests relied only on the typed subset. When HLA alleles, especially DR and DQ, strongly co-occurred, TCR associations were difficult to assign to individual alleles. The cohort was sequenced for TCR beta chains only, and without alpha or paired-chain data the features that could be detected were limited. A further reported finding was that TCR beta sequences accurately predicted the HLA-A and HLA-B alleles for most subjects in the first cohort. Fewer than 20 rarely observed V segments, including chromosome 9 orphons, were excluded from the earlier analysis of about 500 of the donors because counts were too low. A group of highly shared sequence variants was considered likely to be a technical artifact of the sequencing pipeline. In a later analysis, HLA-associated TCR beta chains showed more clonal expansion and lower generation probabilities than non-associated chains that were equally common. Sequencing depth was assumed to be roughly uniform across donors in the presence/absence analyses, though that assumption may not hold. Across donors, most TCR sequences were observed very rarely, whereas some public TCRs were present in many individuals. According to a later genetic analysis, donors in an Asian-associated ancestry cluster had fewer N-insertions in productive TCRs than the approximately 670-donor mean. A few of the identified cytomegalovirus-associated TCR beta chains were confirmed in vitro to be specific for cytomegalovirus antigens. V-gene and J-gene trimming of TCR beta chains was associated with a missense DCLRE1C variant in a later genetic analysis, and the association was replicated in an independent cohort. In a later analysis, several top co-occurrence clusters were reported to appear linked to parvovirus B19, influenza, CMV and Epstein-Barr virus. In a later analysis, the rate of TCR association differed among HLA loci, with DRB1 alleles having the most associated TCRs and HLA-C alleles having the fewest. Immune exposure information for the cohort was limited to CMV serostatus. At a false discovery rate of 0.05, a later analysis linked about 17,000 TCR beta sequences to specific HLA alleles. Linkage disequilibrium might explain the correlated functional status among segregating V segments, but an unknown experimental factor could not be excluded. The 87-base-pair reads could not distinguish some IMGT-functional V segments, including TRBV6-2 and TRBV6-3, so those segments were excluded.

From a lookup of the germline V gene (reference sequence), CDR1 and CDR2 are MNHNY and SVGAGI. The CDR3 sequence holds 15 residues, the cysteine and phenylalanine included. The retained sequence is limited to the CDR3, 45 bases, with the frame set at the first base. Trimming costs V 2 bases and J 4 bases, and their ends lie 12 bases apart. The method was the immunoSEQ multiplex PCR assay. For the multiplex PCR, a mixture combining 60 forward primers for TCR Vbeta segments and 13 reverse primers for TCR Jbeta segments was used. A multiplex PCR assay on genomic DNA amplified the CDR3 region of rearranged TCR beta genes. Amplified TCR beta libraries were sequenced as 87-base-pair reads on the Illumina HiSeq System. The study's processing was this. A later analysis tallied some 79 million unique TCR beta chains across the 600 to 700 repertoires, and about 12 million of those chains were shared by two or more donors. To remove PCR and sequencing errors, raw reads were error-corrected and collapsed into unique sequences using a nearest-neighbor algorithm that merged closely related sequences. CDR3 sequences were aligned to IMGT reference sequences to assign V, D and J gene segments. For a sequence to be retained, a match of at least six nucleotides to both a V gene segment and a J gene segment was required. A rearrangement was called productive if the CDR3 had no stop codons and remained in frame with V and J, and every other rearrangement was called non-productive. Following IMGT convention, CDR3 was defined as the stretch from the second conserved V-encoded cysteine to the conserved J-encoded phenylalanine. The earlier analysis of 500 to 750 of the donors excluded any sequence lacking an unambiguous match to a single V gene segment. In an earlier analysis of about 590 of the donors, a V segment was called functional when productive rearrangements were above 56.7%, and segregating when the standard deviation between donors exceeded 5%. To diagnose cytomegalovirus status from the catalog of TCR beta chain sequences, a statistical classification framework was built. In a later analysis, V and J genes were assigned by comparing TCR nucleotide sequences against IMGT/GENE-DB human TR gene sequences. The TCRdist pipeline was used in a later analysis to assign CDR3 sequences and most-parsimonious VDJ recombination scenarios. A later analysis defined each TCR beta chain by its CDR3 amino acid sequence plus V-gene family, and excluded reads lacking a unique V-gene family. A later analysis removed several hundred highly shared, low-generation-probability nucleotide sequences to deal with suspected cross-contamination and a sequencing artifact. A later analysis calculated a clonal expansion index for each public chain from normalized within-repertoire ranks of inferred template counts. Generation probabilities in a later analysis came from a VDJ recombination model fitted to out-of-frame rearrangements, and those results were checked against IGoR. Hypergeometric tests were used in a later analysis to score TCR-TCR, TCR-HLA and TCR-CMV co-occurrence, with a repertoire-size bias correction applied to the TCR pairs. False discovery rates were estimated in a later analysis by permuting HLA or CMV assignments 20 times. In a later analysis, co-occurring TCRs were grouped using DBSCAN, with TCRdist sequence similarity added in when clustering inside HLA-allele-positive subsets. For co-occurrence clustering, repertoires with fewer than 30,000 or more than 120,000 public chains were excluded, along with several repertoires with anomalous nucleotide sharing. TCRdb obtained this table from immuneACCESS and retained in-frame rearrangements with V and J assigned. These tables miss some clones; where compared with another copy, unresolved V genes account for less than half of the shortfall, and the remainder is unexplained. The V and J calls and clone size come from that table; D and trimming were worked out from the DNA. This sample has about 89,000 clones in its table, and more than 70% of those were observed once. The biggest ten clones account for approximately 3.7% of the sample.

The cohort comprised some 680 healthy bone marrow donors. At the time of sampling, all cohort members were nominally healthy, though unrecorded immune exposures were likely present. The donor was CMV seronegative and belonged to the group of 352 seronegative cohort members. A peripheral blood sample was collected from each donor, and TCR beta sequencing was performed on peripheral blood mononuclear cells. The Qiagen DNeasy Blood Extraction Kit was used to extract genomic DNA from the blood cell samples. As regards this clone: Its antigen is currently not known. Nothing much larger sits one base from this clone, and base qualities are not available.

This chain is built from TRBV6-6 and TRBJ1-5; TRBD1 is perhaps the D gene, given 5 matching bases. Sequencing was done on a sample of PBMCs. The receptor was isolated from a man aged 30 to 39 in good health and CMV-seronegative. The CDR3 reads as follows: CASSYGSGGNQPQHF. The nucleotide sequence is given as TGTGCCAGCAGTTACGGATCGGGGGGGAATCAGCCCCAGCATTTT.